A selection of T cell receptor beta chains follows, all from one sample in a study of T cell responses to AZD1222 COVID-19 vaccine. Here immunoSEQ multiplex PCR was the method, and the copy in TCRdb shows in-frame clones only, minus some. The data contain about 150,000 clones, approximately 88% of them singletons. The input for sequencing was peripheral blood, taken on day 0 of MenACWY control vaccination. These receptors were collected from an adult in good health. Each CDR3 is given with its conserved first and last residue.

cdr3_length | j_call | v_call | cdr3_aa
14 | TRBJ2-1 | TRBV25-1 | CASSGASGNNEQFF
15 | TRBJ2-3 | TRBV29-1 | CSVEGWGASPDTQYF
12 | TRBJ2-3 | TRBV29-1 | CSALHSTDTQYF
16 | TRBJ1-2 | TRBV9 | CASSPNGQGAGVSDTF
12 | TRBJ1-6 | TRBV14 | CASSQGRTPLHF
14 | TRBJ2-2 | TRBV4-1 | CASTPLANTGELFF
13 | TRBJ1-4 | TRBV30 | CAWSVHEGEKLFF
14 | TRBJ1-6 | TRBV5-1 | CASSLGGQDKALHF
14 | TRBJ1-4 | TRBV9 | CASSPPGTEEKLFF
13 | TRBJ1-5 | TRBV30 | CAWSVGDGQPQHF
17 | TRBJ1-2 | TRBV7-8 | CASSLTDLGRGEIGYTF
15 | TRBJ2-1 | TRBV7-2 | CASSLASSGVNEQFF
14 | TRBJ2-7 | TRBV19 | CASSTHRGPYEQYF
14 | TRBJ2-5 | TRBV15 | CATSRSGRVETQYF
15 | TRBJ1-1 | TRBV28 | CASRPPQGLNTEAFF
13 | TRBJ2-7 | TRBV28 | CASNKLAGVEQYF
14 | TRBJ2-3 | TRBV7-2 | CASSLVQAADTQYF
13 | TRBJ1-2 | TRBV7-8 | CASSSDRGGGYTF
13 | TRBJ1-1 | TRBV5-4 | CASSSRVNTEAFF
15 | TRBJ1-3 | TRBV27 | CASSPSWVSGNTIYF
15 | TRBJ1-2 | TRBV11-2 | CASSTRQGMGLGYTF
15 | TRBJ2-5 | TRBV3-1/TRBV3-2 | CASSQVTGSWETQYF
16 | TRBJ1-2 | TRBV7-9 | CASTEGAETTIYGYTF
15 | TRBJ2-5 | TRBV3-1/TRBV3-2 | CASMVAGRVGETQYF
14 | TRBJ2-7 | TRBV5-4 | CASSLILADHEQYF
15 | TRBJ2-4 | TRBV6-5 | CASSYSSGGKNIQYF
14 | TRBJ2-7 | TRBV28 | CASISSGSSYEQYF
13 | TRBJ2-1 | TRBV7-9 | CASIPGRGTEQFF
13 | TRBJ1-2 | TRBV6-4 | CASRATGVGGYTF
14 | TRBJ1-4 | TRBV11-3 | CASSPGGANEKLFF
16 | TRBJ2-1 | TRBV11-3 | CASSVIAGGPVNEQFF
14 | TRBJ1-2 | TRBV5-6 | CASSFGEANYGYTF
14 | TRBJ1-2 | TRBV4-1 | CASSQDGGAGGYTF
15 | TRBJ2-5 | TRBV19 | CASSIQWGPRETQYF
18 | TRBJ1-6 | TRBV7-6 | CASSLGTRGGWYNSPLHF
16 | TRBJ2-2 | TRBV4-3 | CASSDGTGILAGELFF
13 | TRBJ2-7 | TRBV6-5 | CASSFSGLYEQYF
12 | TRBJ1-2 | TRBV2 | CASSQGAHGYTF
14 | TRBJ1-2 | TRBV6-2/TRBV6-3 | CASSLGTGNYGYTF
13 | TRBJ2-5 | TRBV5-6 | CASSLVQSETQYF
15 | TRBJ2-2 | TRBV3-1/TRBV3-2 | CASSQDLGGTGELFF
18 | TRBJ1-6 | TRBV7-2 | CASSLSRLSGGVDSPLHF
14 | TRBJ1-2 | TRBV14 | CASSPGTTRRSYTF
20 | TRBJ2-1 | TRBV9 | CASSVDGGTSGSFSYNEQFF